This T cell receptor beta chain was found in a study of OX40 agonist ivuxolimab in advanced cancers. Regarding the study as a whole: At doses 0.1 to 3.0 mg/kg, CD4+ and CD8+ clones expanded. Expanded peripheral T-cell antigen specificity went undetermined. Relative to CD4+, CD8+ T cells held more expanded clones on average.

V lost 0 bases and J 3 bases, leaving 11 bases between the germline ends. The CDR3 has 15 amino acids. Germline V CDR1 and CDR2: SGHRS, YFSETQ. Clones were read by immunoSEQ multiplex PCR, and TCRdb kept only the in-frame ones, dropping some. The sample records 7,000 to 9,000 clones, about 87% being singletons. This clone appeared once. The target antigen is unknown. The material was CD4+ or CD8+ T cells sorted from blood, obtained in a trial of the OX40 agonist ivuxolimab. This sequence was found in an adult with an advanced solid tumor such as melanoma, head and neck, liver or kidney cancer. The J gene is TRBJ2-3, the V gene TRBV5-1; D is perhaps TRBD1 (6 bases). The DNA for the CDR3 is TGCGCCAGCAGCTTGGTTCTGACAGGAACAGATACGCAGTATTTT. It is translated as CASSLVLTGTDTQYF.